This T cell receptor beta chain was obtained from a study of human T cells and chemical hapten exposure. Across the study: Patch tests containing 0.01% DPC, applied to the upper back, were read at 6 days. Study results and limitations: DPC sensitization produced no change in TCRs with frequency above 1 in 1000.

TCRdb used MiXCR to reprocess the RACE reads, holding one entry per CDR3 protein. The sample has some 180,000 distinct CDR3 sequences; 20% to 25% are singletons. This clonotype turned up a few times. The target antigen is unknown. Time point: patch test 1, 2 weeks after DPC sensitization. Treatment meaning: therapeutic diphenylcyclopropenone sensitization with weekly scalp DPC. At every patch-test visit, blood was drawn before the patch test was applied. Donors were 18 to 70-year-old alopecia patients suitable for DPC. The sequencing here drew on whole blood, taken in connection with sensitization to the hapten diphenylcyclopropenone (DPC). The clonotype comes from a woman aged 50 to 60 with alopecia areata. Some clones in this sample may be carry-over from other donors' samples.

CDR3 residues: CASSYGGMGNEQFF. In nucleotides, the CDR3 is TGTGCCAGCAGTTACGGCGGGATGGGCAATGAGCAGTTCTTC. The chain joins TRBV6-5 to TRBJ2-1, with a weak D call TRBD2 (6 bases). The V end was cut by 2 bases, the J end by 6 bases, with 11 bases between. The germline V gene encodes CDR1 MNHEY and CDR2 SVGAGI. The CDR3 is made up of 14 amino acids.